This TCR beta chain was sequenced for a study of OX40 agonist ivuxolimab in advanced cancers. Study-wide background: Participants averaged approximately 61 years of age (range roughly 23 to 90) and were around 80% male. Eligibility admitted prior anti-PD-1, anti-PD-L1 or anti-CTLA-4 therapy; 35% to 40% had some.

Notes on this clone: What it binds is not known.

The assay was immunoSEQ multiplex PCR, and TCRdb's table has in-frame clones only and misses some. The sample includes over 75,000 clones, 91% seen only once; the top ten take roughly 9.4%. Trimming took 5 bases from V and 6 from J; bases not matched to a gene: 7. The germline CDR1 and CDR2 sequences are LNHDA and SQIVND (reference sequence). The CDR3 spans 14 residues. Study-level results: Among T cells, CD8+ cells averaged more expanded clones than CD4+ cells.

The starting material was CD4+ or CD8+ T cells sorted from blood, obtained in a trial of the OX40 agonist ivuxolimab. The J gene is TRBJ1-5, the V gene TRBV19; 7 nucleotides agree with TRBD1. This receptor was taken from an adult with an advanced solid tumor such as melanoma, head and neck, liver or kidney cancer. CDR3 sequence reads: CASSGQTGLQPQHF. The CDR3 bases are TGTGCCAGTAGTGGGCAGACAGGGCTTCAGCCCCAGCATTTT.